What follows are 22 T cell receptor beta chains derived from one specimen sequenced in a study of blood T cell repertoires in COVID-19. Libraries were prepared by immunoSEQ multiplex PCR; TCRdb keeps only in-frame clonotypes and omits some of them. The profile shows under 300,000 clones, about 89% of them singletons. The sequenced sample was peripheral blood. The source is a man in his fifties or sixties with acute or convalescent COVID-19.

The V gene is TRBV4-1, the J gene TRBJ1-6, with D possibly being TRBD1 (5 bases). Trimming pared 0 bases from V and 10 bases from J, leaving 13 bases between. The germline V gene encodes CDR1 MGHRA and CDR2 YSYEKL. CDR3 length: 15 amino acids. The DNA of the CDR3 is TGCGCCAGCAGCCAAGAAGCAGGGATGGGCTCACCCCTCCACTTT. This sequence encodes CASSQEAGMGSPLHF.

J is TRBJ1-3 and V is TRBV7-9; possibly TRBD1 for D (6 bases). Trimming shortened V by 5 bases and J by 0 bases, and 11 bases separated the two germline ends. Germline assignment: CDR1 SEHNR and CDR2 FQNEAQ (reference sequence). This CDR3 has 15 amino acids. CDR3 DNA: TGTGCCAGCAGCCGCACAGGGCGCTCTGGAAACACCATATATTTT. This codes for CASSRTGRSGNTIYF. Full variable domain (missing parts from reference TRBV7-9 and TRBJ1-3): DTGVSQNPRHKITKRGQNVTFRCDPISEHNRLYWYRQTLGQGPEFLTYFQNEAQLEKSRLLSDRFSAERPKGSFSTLEIQRTEQGDSAMYLCASSRTGRSGNTIYFGEGSWLTVV.

The chain uses TRBV30 and TRBJ1-1; no firm D call. V lost 8 bases to trimming and J lost 3 bases, with 10 bases between them. CDR1 and CDR2 (germline): GTSNPN, SVGIG (reference sequence). CDR3 size: 11 residues. CDR3 sequence reads: CAGGSYTEAFF. CDR3 coding DNA: TGTGCCGGTGGGAGTTACACTGAAGCTTTCTTT.

The rearrangement links TRBV3-1 (or the pseudogene TRBV3-2) to TRBJ1-6; possibly TRBD1 for D (5 bases). V was trimmed by 4 bases and J by 6 bases, leaving 13 bases between them. Germline loops: CDR1 LGHDT, CDR2 YNNKEL (reference sequence). The CDR3 is 15 residues long. The CDR3 coding sequence is TGTGCCAGCAGCCCGGGACTCGCGCGTAATTCACCCCTCCACTTT. Its translation: CASSPGLARNSPLHF.

This clone was found once. The chain employs TRBV27 and TRBJ2-1; 10 nucleotides agree with TRBD1. This CDR3 region has 15 residues. In germline, CDR1 is MNHEY, CDR2 SMNVEV (reference sequence). J gave up 8 bases and V 5 bases, and 9 bases lay outside the gene matches. The CDR3 loop is CASSPRGDRGHEQFF. CDR3 DNA sequence: TGTGCCAGCAGTCCCCGGGGCGACAGGGGGCATGAGCAGTTCTTC.

J is TRBJ1-2 and V is TRBV12-3 or TRBV12-4, with D perhaps TRBD1 (6 bases). The CDR3 runs 12 residues. V was shortened by 6 bases and J by 4 bases, with 9 bases between the two germline ends. CDR3 residues: CASSRTVYGYTF. The CDR3 DNA reads TGTGCCAGCAGCAGGACAGTCTATGGCTACACCTTC.

J is TRBJ1-2 and V is TRBV6-5; no definite D call. Trimming stripped 2 bases from V and 9 bases from J, with 16 bases between. Germline CDR1 reads MNHEY; CDR2 reads SVGAGI. This CDR3 comprises 14 residues. CDR3: CASSYEGRGQSYTF. DNA for the CDR3: TGTGCCAGCAGTTACGAGGGTCGGGGTCAGAGCTACACCTTC.

As regards this clone: Germline and junction disagree at one end, which may indicate a read error. This chain joins TRBV12-3 or TRBV12-4 and TRBJ1-1; 7 bases align to TRBD1. This CDR3 region has 12 residues. DNA of the CDR3: TGTGCCAGCAGCTTAGACAGGGCTGAAGCTTTCTTT. It codes for CASSLDRAEAFF.

The chain uses TRBV19 and TRBJ1-5, with 8 bases identical to TRBD1. The V and J ends lost 3 bases and 4 bases, in that order; junction bases with no gene match: 8. The CDR3 consists of 16 residues. Per the germline V gene, CDR1 is LNHDA and CDR2 is SQIVND (reference sequence). Here the CDR3 reads CASSILRTGTNQPQHF. The CDR3 DNA sequence: TGTGCCAGTAGTATTCTTAGGACAGGGACAAATCAGCCCCAGCATTTT.

The chain carries TRBV13 and TRBJ2-7, with D possibly being TRBD1 (6 bases). CDR3 size: 15 residues. Trimming cost V 4 bases and J 3 bases, with 16 bases left between them. CDR1 is PRHDT, CDR2 FYEKMQ, per germline (reference sequence). DNA for the CDR3: TGTGCCAGCAGCTCGGCCACAGGGCTGGACTACGAGCAGTACTTC. Amino acid sequence: CASSSATGLDYEQYF.

The rearrangement joins TRBV7-8 to TRBJ2-7; no firm D call. CDR1 SGHVS and CDR2 FQNEAQ come from the germline V gene. Trimming shortened V by 1 base and J by 4 bases, and 23 bases separated the two germline ends. There are 18 residues in the CDR3. As DNA, the CDR3 is TGTGCCAGCAGCTTAGGCCTCATCCTGGATAAAACTACTTACGAGCAGTACTTC. Translating it yields CASSLGLILDKTTYEQYF.

This chain connects TRBV6-5 to TRBJ1-2, with 7 bases lining up with TRBD1. This CDR3 has 16 amino acids. The junction had 14 bases not matched to a gene; V was cut back by 4 bases and J by 6 bases. Germline CDR1 and CDR2: MNHEY and SVGAGI. CDR3 sequence: CASSSHLQGLKNGYTF. The DNA for the CDR3 is TGTGCCAGCAGTTCTCACTTACAGGGGCTTAAGAATGGCTACACCTTC.

The chain employs TRBV19 and TRBJ2-1; D possibly corresponds to TRBD2 (5 bases). V lost 4 bases and J lost 0, with 13 bases in between. The CDR3 length is 16 residues. Germline V gene sequence: CDR1 LNHDA, CDR2 SQIVND (reference sequence). CDR3 sequence: CASSTLKRTSYNEQFF. The CDR3 DNA is TGTGCCAGTAGTACTCTCAAGCGGACCTCCTACAATGAGCAGTTCTTC.

The chain links TRBV11-1 to TRBJ2-7; D possibly corresponds to TRBD2 (5 bases). This CDR3 is built from 16 residues. CDR1 is SGHAT and CDR2 is FQDESV in the germline V gene (reference sequence). The V end was cut by 1 base, the J end by 0 bases, with 13 bases between. CDR3 nucleotide sequence: TGTGCCAGCAGCTTAGGTGTAAGGAGGAGCTCCTACGAGCAGTACTTC. Translated, it gives CASSLGVRRSSYEQYF.

The chain employs TRBV7-2 and TRBJ1-1, with TRBD1 as a possible D gene (6 bases). The CDR3 has 16 residues. V dropped 2 bases and J dropped 3 bases, with 16 bases sitting between them. Germline values: CDR1 SGHTA, CDR2 FQGNSA. CDR3 amino acids: CASSLNFQGRDTEAFF. CDR3 DNA sequence: TGTGCCAGCAGCTTAAATTTTCAGGGGCGGGACACTGAAGCTTTCTTT.

The V call is TRBV15, the J call TRBJ1-2; D unclear. Germline CDR1 reads LNHNV; CDR2 reads YYDKDF (reference sequence). V was clipped by 3 bases and J by 2 bases, with 10 bases between them. There are 14 residues in the CDR3. The CDR3 DNA reads as TGTGCCACCAGCAGCGACGGGTCCAACTATGGCTACACCTTC. Its translation is CATSSDGSNYGYTF.

The chain links TRBV5-6 to TRBJ1-4; D is undetermined. The length of the CDR3 is 12 residues. Trimming removed 1 base from V and 11 bases from J, with 9 bases in between. Germline V lookup: CDR1 SGHDT, CDR2 YYEEEE. CDR3 amino acids: CASSLSARKLFF. CDR3 bases: TGTGCCAGCAGCTTGTCGGCGAGGAAACTGTTTTTT.

The sample holds one count of this clone. The J gene is TRBJ2-7, the V gene TRBV5-1; TRBD1 agrees at 7 bases. Trimming at V came to 0 bases and at J to 4 bases, leaving 10 bases not matched to a gene. Germline CDR1 reads SGHRS; CDR2 reads YFSETQ. The CDR3 is made up of 16 amino acids. In nucleotides, the CDR3 is TGCGCCAGCAGCTTGGGACAGGGCCTCACCACGTACGAGCAGTACTTC. It translates to CASSLGQGLTTYEQYF.

The V gene is TRBV29-1, the J gene TRBJ1-4; no clear D. CDR3 size: 13 residues. In germline, CDR1 is SQVTM, CDR2 ANQGSEA. The V and J ends lost 8 bases and 8 bases respectively, with 18 bases between them. CDR3 in amino acids: CSTREQADEKLFF. The CDR3 DNA is TGCAGCACCCGGGAGCAAGCGGACGAAAAACTGTTTTTT.

The chain has TRBV6-5 and TRBJ2-5; 7 bases map to TRBD1. Germline V gene data show CDR1 as MNHEY and CDR2 as SVGAGI. This CDR3 spans 14 amino acids. Trimming removed 5 bases from V and 3 bases from J; junction bases left unmatched: 6. The CDR3: CASSHGTVEETQYF. As DNA, the CDR3 is TGTGCCAGCAGTCACGGGACAGTCGAAGAGACCCAGTACTTC.

The J gene is TRBJ1-1, the V gene TRBV4-1; no clear D. Germline values: CDR1 MGHRA, CDR2 YSYEKL. The CDR3 is 13 residues long. The V gene lost 0 bases and the J gene lost 8 bases, with 10 bases spanning the gap. CDR3 protein: CASSQDIGREAFF. CDR3 DNA: TGCGCCAGCAGCCAAGATATTGGGAGGGAAGCTTTCTTT.

J is TRBJ2-7 and V is TRBV27; perhaps TRBD2 as D (6 bases). The CDR3 loop spans 16 amino acids. CDR1 and CDR2 from the germline V gene are MNHEY and SMNVEV (reference sequence). V was pared by 8 bases and J by 0 bases, with 20 bases between. CDR3 sequence reads: CASVFRTIFHSYEQYF. The CDR3 coding sequence is TGTGCCAGCGTATTTCGGACTATCTTCCACTCCTACGAGCAGTACTTC.